These 6 T cell receptor beta chains were sequenced from one sample in a study of CD8 T cells in ankylosing spondylitis. From the 5' RACE reads, TCRdb called clonotypes with MiXCR, one entry per CDR3 protein. The top ten clones hold over 13% of a sample with 150,000 to 200,000 distinct CDR3 sequences, 8.5% to 10% of them seen once. Source material: blood, either unsorted or a sorted T cell fraction (not recorded which). These receptors were collected from a female donor with ankylosing spondylitis or in good health (not recorded which).

Concerning this clonotype itself: This clone may be a read error of a much larger clone one base away. The rearrangement joins TRBV5-5 to TRBJ1-1, with D unresolved. This CDR3 contains 12 residues. CDR1 SGHKS and CDR2 YYEKEE come from the germline V gene (reference sequence). Between the trimmed V and J ends, which lost 3 bases and 11 bases, there was a span of 14 bases. The CDR3 sequence is CASSSPGVEAFF. CDR3 bases: TGTGCCAGCAGCTCCCCAGGCGTCGAGGCTTTCTTT.

This clonotype was counted at least ten times. The chain combines TRBV12-3 or TRBV12-4 with TRBJ2-3; 7 bases are shared with TRBD1. This CDR3 is built from 15 residues. After removal of 3 bases from V and 3 bases from J, the junction contained 6 bases not matched to a gene. The CDR3 nucleotides are TGTGCCAGCAGTTTCTTTCGCAGGGGGACAGATACGCAGTATTTT. Translation gives CASSFFRRGTDTQYF.

The rearrangement links TRBV15 to TRBJ2-7; TRBD2 matches at 8 bases. The CDR3 runs to 12 residues. With 5 bases clipped from V and 5 bases from J, the junction kept 2 bases outside the gene matches. CDR1 and CDR2 (germline): LNHNV, YYDKDF (reference sequence). Written as DNA, the CDR3 is TGTGCCACCAGCTCGACTAGCGACGAGCAGTACTTC. Translating it yields CATSSTSDEQYF.

In nucleotides, the CDR3 is TGTGCCAGCAGTTTTTCTGGGGGTGGTGAAGCTTTCTTT. This translates into CASSFSGGGEAFF. V is TRBV12-3 or TRBV12-4 and J is TRBJ1-1; perhaps TRBD1 as D (5 bases). The CDR3 contains 13 residues. Trimming removed 3 bases at V and 7 bases at J, with 12 bases between.

V gene TRBV30 combines with J gene TRBJ2-1; D ambiguous. Germline values: CDR1 GTSNPN, CDR2 SVGIG (reference sequence). The CDR3 contains 10 residues. V lost 0 bases, J lost 10 bases, and 4 bases lay in between. This chain's CDR3 is CAWSVGEQFF. The CDR3, as DNA: TGTGCCTGGAGTGTTGGGGAGCAGTTCTTC.

This clonotype was found a few times. The chain combines TRBV9 with TRBJ2-7, with D perhaps TRBD1 or TRBD2 (5 bases each). The CDR3 totals 14 residues. Germline CDR1 reads SGDLS; CDR2 reads YYNGEE. Trimming removed 0 bases at V and 5 bases at J, with 12 bases between. CDR3 DNA sequence: TGTGCCAGCAGCGTAGGTGGGGGTCTCCACGAGCAGTACTTC. Translating it yields CASSVGGGLHEQYF.